The clone carrying this T cell receptor beta chain was seen a few times. This sample is drawn from a study of identical twins. Template switching supplied a universal primer site; unique molecular identifiers were carried on the cDNA. Via MiXCR, TCRdb re-called the 5' RACE reads, giving one row per CDR3 protein. The table lists 510,000 or so distinct CDR3 sequences, approximately 16% of them singletons. Trimming took 6 bases from V and 14 from J, leaving 25 bases between them. This CDR3 region has 14 residues. These records were also assigned to another study, of yellow fever vaccine responses in identical twins.

J is TRBJ1-2 and V is TRBV12-3 or TRBV12-4; TRBD1 might be the D (6 bases). This clonotype was obtained from a woman aged 18-29 years in good health. Sequencing used CD4+ T cells sorted from blood. As DNA, the CDR3 is TGTGCCAGCAGCGAGGACAGACCTACTATGGCTAGGACCTTC. Translation gives CASSEDRPTMARTF.